One and the same sample provided the 14 T cell receptor beta chains below, sequenced in a study of T-cell memory formation after mild COVID-19. Using its own MiXCR run on the 5' RACE reads, TCRdb lists one record per CDR3 protein. Of 400,000 to 500,000 distinct CDR3 sequences listed, around 20% were seen once; the top ten hold approximately 8.1%. Input material: PBMCs or a T cell subset sorted from them (not recorded which). These receptors were obtained from an adult woman who had mild COVID-19 (a few samples of this study predate the infection). Cell type and time point are not known.

The table lists this clonotype with a few counts. The rearrangement links TRBV11-2 to TRBJ2-1, with D possibly being TRBD1 or TRBD2 (5 bases each). Germline values: CDR1 SGHAT, CDR2 FQNNGV. Trimming took 6 bases from V and 10 from J, leaving 16 bases between them. The CDR3 runs 13 residues. This CDR3 reads CASRRMGEPEQFF. The CDR3 DNA reads TGTGCCAGCAGACGGATGGGGGAGCCCGAGCAGTTCTTC.

The V call is TRBV7-3, the J call TRBJ1-3; possibly TRBD1 for D (5 bases). Per germline, CDR1 SGHTA and CDR2 FQGTGA. The V and J ends lost 1 base and 8 bases respectively, with 12 bases between them. CDR3 size: 14 residues. The CDR3 nucleotides read TGTGCCAGCAGCTTAAACGGGGCGGGCGACACCATATATTTT. This translates into CASSLNGAGDTIYF. The whole variable domain, filled in from reference TRBV7-3 and TRBJ1-3, reads GAGVSQTPSNKVTEKGKYVELRCDPISGHTALYWYRQSLGQGPEFLIYFQGTGAADDSGLPNDRFFAVRPEGSVSTLKIQRTERGDSAVYLCASSLNGAGDTIYFGEGSWLTVV.

This clonotype was observed a handful of times. The rearrangement uses TRBV7-2 and TRBJ1-3, with no clear D. Trimming pared 3 bases from V and 0 bases from J, leaving 12 bases between. Germline CDR1 reads SGHTA; CDR2 reads FQGNSA. The length of the CDR3 is 16 residues. CDR3: CASSLLAMTSGNTIYF. For the CDR3, the DNA is TGTGCCAGCAGCTTGCTAGCCATGACCTCTGGAAACACCATATATTTT.

The chain has TRBV7-9 and TRBJ2-1, with a weak D call TRBD2 (6 bases). The germline V and J ends were trimmed by 3 bases and 9 bases, with 18 bases remaining between them. CDR3 length equals 15 residues. CDR1 is SEHNR, CDR2 FQNEAQ, per germline (reference sequence). CDR3 amino acids: CASSFRDSLNAEQFF. The CDR3 DNA follows: TGTGCCAGCAGCTTCCGGGACTCTCTAAACGCTGAGCAGTTCTTC. The whole variable domain, remainder taken from reference TRBV7-9 and TRBJ2-1, is DTGVSQNPRHKITKRGQNVTFRCDPISEHNRLYWYRQTLGQGPEFLTYFQNEAQLEKSRLLSDRFSAERPKGSFSTLEIQRTEQGDSAMYLCASSFRDSLNAEQFFGPGTRLTVL.

The chain couples TRBV12-3 or TRBV12-4 to TRBJ2-7; D is unclear. Trimming removed 2 bases from V and 5 bases from J, with 10 bases in between. This CDR3 has 13 residues. The CDR3 region has the DNA TGTGCCAGCAGTTTAAGAGAGATCCACGAGCAGTACTTC. The encoded protein is CASSLREIHEQYF.

In its sample, this clonotype was seen a few times. The gene calls are TRBV7-9 and TRBJ2-1; TRBD2 might be the D (6 bases). The CDR3 contains 14 residues. Germline V gene sequence: CDR1 SEHNR, CDR2 FQNEAQ (reference sequence). Deletions cut 1 base from V and 4 bases from J, with 8 bases between. DNA of the CDR3: TGTGCCAGCAGCTTAGTAGCGGAATACAATGAGCAGTTCTTC. Translated, it gives CASSLVAEYNEQFF.

This clonotype was counted many times. The chain is built from TRBV7-2 and TRBJ1-5; 7 bases are shared with TRBD1. The germline CDR1 and CDR2 sequences are SGHTA and FQGNSA. The CDR3 length is 13 residues. V lost 6 bases to trimming and J lost 7 bases; unmatched junction nucleotides: 6. The CDR3 nucleotides are TGTGCCAGCAGTATCAGGGGGGAACAGCCCCAGCATTTT. Amino acid sequence: CASSIRGEQPQHF.

In this sample, this clonotype turned up once. The chain is built from TRBV2 and TRBJ2-3; 8 bases fit TRBD2. J gave up 6 bases and V 5 bases, and 4 bases lay outside the gene matches. Germline V lookup: CDR1 SNHLY, CDR2 FYNNEI. The CDR3 spans 13 residues. The CDR3 loop reads CASSLTSEDTQYF. The CDR3 bases are TGTGCCAGCAGTCTGACTAGCGAGGATACGCAGTATTTT. Looking up the rest from reference TRBV2 and TRBJ2-3 gives the full variable domain: EPEVTQTPSHQVTQMGQEVILRCVPISNHLYFYWYRQILGQKVEFLVSFYNNEISEKSEIFDDQFSVERPDGSNFTLKIRSTKLEDSAMYFCASSLTSEDTQYFGPGTRLTVL.

As to this clonotype: One end of the junction varies from germline; a read error may be responsible. The chain combines TRBV5-6 with TRBJ1-1, with TRBD1 identical over 9 bases. CDR1 and CDR2 (germline): SGHDT, YYEEEE. The CDR3 has 18 amino acids. This CDR3 reads CASSSGQGLSGGNTEDFF. The CDR3 nucleotides read TGTGCCAGCAGCAGCGGACAGGGGTTATCCGGCGGGAACACTGAAGATTTCTTT.

This clonotype was seen only a few times. The V gene is TRBV6-1, the J gene TRBJ2-3; 8 bases map to TRBD1. CDR3 length: 14 amino acids. Germline CDR1 is MNHNS and CDR2 is SASEGT. Trimming cost V 7 bases and J 3 bases; bases outside gene matches: 6. CDR3 sequence (DNA): TGTGCCAGCACCAACAGGGGGAAGACAGATACGCAGTATTTT. Its protein is CASTNRGKTDTQYF.

The rearrangement uses TRBV12-3 or TRBV12-4 and TRBJ2-6; D unclear. Trimming cost V 6 bases and J 0 bases, with 3 bases left between them. The CDR3 length is 13 residues. CDR3 amino acids: CASRVSGANVLTF. In DNA form, the CDR3 reads TGTGCCAGCAGGGTCTCTGGGGCCAACGTCCTGACTTTC.

In its sample, this clonotype was seen a few times. This sequence joins TRBV7-9 and TRBJ2-1; TRBD1 matches 8 bases. V lost 1 base, J lost 10 bases, and 3 bases stayed unmatched. Germline V lookup: CDR1 SEHNR, CDR2 FQNEAQ (reference sequence). CDR3 size: 13 residues. CDR3 in amino acids: CASSLETGVEQFF. The CDR3 nucleotides read TGTGCCAGCAGCTTAGAGACAGGGGTCGAGCAGTTCTTC.

The V and J genes are TRBV2 and TRBJ1-6; D unclear. CDR1 SNHLY and CDR2 FYNNEI come from the germline V gene. Trimming stripped 6 bases from V and 10 bases from J, with 22 bases between. This CDR3 has 16 amino acids. The CDR3 DNA follows: TGTGCCAGCAGCGCAGAAGAACCGGGGATCAAGTCACCCCTCCACTTT. This sequence encodes CASSAEEPGIKSPLHF. Supplemented by reference TRBV2 and TRBJ1-6, the full variable domain reads EPEVTQTPSHQVTQMGQEVILRCVPISNHLYFYWYRQILGQKVEFLVSFYNNEISEKSEIFDDQFSVERPDGSNFTLKIRSTKLEDSAMYFCASSAEEPGIKSPLHFGNGTRLTVT.

This clonotype has a handful of counts. The chain has TRBV12-3 or TRBV12-4 and TRBJ1-1; D unclear. The germline V and J ends were trimmed by 2 bases and 8 bases, with 9 bases remaining between them. This CDR3 is built from 12 residues. The CDR3 DNA sequence: TGTGCCAGCAGTTTATACGGGAAAGAAGCTTTCTTT. It specifies CASSLYGKEAFF.